One sample yielded the 5 T cell receptor beta chains listed below, sequenced in a study of OX40 agonist ivuxolimab in advanced cancers. TCRdb's table, derived via immunoSEQ multiplex PCR, lists solely in-frame clones and lacks some. The sample lists tens of thousands of clones, roughly 84% occurring once. The sample in question was CD4+ or CD8+ T cells sorted from blood, obtained in a trial of the OX40 agonist ivuxolimab. These receptors were obtained from an adult with an advanced solid tumor such as melanoma, head and neck, liver or kidney cancer.

The chain employs TRBV7-2 and TRBJ2-2; 7 bases match TRBD2. This CDR3 is 18 amino acids long. Germline V gene lookup returns CDR1 SGHTA and CDR2 FQGNSA. Losses at the gene ends were 5 bases for V and 0 bases for J; bases not matched to a gene: 12. CDR3 in amino acids: CASSLVWGRAANTGELFF. The DNA for the CDR3 is TGTGCCAGCAGCCTGGTGTGGGGGAGGGCGGCGAACACCGGGGAGCTGTTTTTT.

The V call is TRBV5-6, the J call TRBJ2-3; a possible D gene is TRBD1 (6 bases). CDR3 length equals 13 residues. The V gene lost 0 bases and the J gene lost 5 bases, with 7 bases spanning the gap. CDR1 SGHDT and CDR2 YYEEEE come from the germline V gene. The CDR3, as DNA: TGTGCCAGCAGCTTGGCAGGGGAAGATACGCAGTATTTT. Translating it yields CASSLAGEDTQYF.

CDR3 region: CASSRTGLQETQYF. CDR3 in DNA: TGTGCCAGCAGCCGGACAGGGCTGCAAGAGACCCAGTACTTC. The rearrangement joins TRBV5-6 to TRBJ2-5; the match to TRBD1 covers 8 bases. There are 14 residues in the CDR3. Germline lookup yields CDR1 SGHDT and CDR2 YYEEEE. Germline trimming cut 4 bases from V and 2 bases from J; bases unmatched to any gene: 4.

The CDR3 DNA is TGCGCCAGCAGGACAGGGCCGAACACTGAAGCTTTCTTT. Amino acids: CASRTGPNTEAFF. The chain is built from TRBV5-1 and TRBJ1-1, with 7 bases lining up with TRBD1. CDR1 is SGHRS and CDR2 is YFSETQ in the germline V gene. The CDR3 has 13 amino acids. Trimming took 5 bases from V and 1 from J; bases not matched to a gene: 2.

About this clone itself: This same CDR3 is encoded by further DNA sequences in the sample. The chain joins TRBV5-1 to TRBJ2-1; 9 bases align to TRBD2. Per the germline V gene, CDR1 is SGHRS and CDR2 is YFSETQ. The CDR3 is 15 amino acids. Losses at the gene ends were 4 bases for V and 6 bases for J; bases not matched to a gene: 8. This chain's CDR3 is CASSINSGRGNEQFF. The CDR3, as DNA: TGCGCCAGCAGCATAAATAGCGGGAGAGGCAATGAGCAGTTCTTC.